This T cell receptor beta chain is from a study of low-dose radiotherapy and immunotherapy resistance in tumors. About the study: Patients received cyclophosphamide 200 mg/m2 intravenously every two weeks, the day before radiation-immunotherapy.

Both TCRalpha and TCRbeta chains were reverse transcribed with V-gene-specific primers. Using a constant-region primer together with a V-primer adapter, TCRs were subjected to roughly 18 PCR cycles of amplification. In vitro transcription served to amplify the isolated mRNA. TCRdb called the reads again in MiXCR, with one record for every CDR3 protein. Of over 65,000 distinct CDR3 sequences in the sample, roughly a sixth were seen once. The CDR3 covers 14 residues. Germline-derived CDR1 and CDR2 are DFQATT and SNEGSKA (reference sequence). V dropped 3 bases and J dropped 0 bases, with 10 bases sitting between them. Sample time point: before trial treatment. Eligibility criteria specified advanced solid malignancies devoid of tumor-infiltrating lymphocytes. This clonotype was seen repeatedly, ten times or more.

The chain has TRBV20-1 and TRBJ2-3; D gene uncertain. The TCR sequence derives from a male donor with prostate cancer. Sequenced material: PBMCs, taken before treatment. The CDR3 nucleotides are TGCAGTGCTAGTCCGGGCCCTAGCACAGATACGCAGTATTTT. This gives the protein CSASPGPSTDTQYF.